This is a list of T cell receptor beta chains from one sample in a study of CD8+CD57+ T cells in acquired aplastic anemia. TCRdb analysed the reads with MiXCR anew, one entry per CDR3 protein. The table includes about 180,000 distinct CDR3 sequences, about 45% detected once. Sequencing input: sorted CD4+, CD8+, or CD8+CD57+ T cells (not recorded which) from PBMCs. These TCRs come from a human donor with aplastic anemia. Each CDR3 is given with its conserved first and last residue. A D gene is named only where the DNA matches it firmly. Rows give clone size only sometimes, using once, few, many, or a class for an expanded clone.

j_call clone_size v_call d_call cdr3_nt cdr3_aa
TRBJ2-1 - TRBV7-3 - TGTGCCAGCAGCAAGGATCCGCAATACAATGAGCAGTTCTTC CASSKDPQYNEQFF
TRBJ2-7 once TRBV15 - TGTGCCACCAGCAGAGCCCAGGGGCCTTACGAGCAGTACTTC CATSRAQGPYEQYF
TRBJ1-4 many TRBV20-1 - TGCAGTGCTAGAGACCTAGCTTCAGGGGTCCATAATGAAAAACTGTTTTTT CSARDLASGVHNEKLFF
TRBJ2-5 - TRBV7-7 - TGTGCTAGCAGCGTGAACAGCAGGCAAGAGACCCAGTACTTC CASSVNSRQETQYF
TRBJ2-7 many TRBV5-4 TRBD1 TGTGCCAGCAGCCGCGGACAGGGAAGATTAGACGAGCAGTACTTC CASSRGQGRLDEQYF
TRBJ1-2 - TRBV10-1 - TGCGCCAGCAGTGAGCGAGATCTCGGTTATGGCTACACCTTC CASSERDLGYGYTF
TRBJ2-1 once TRBV7-9 - TGTGCCAGCAGCTTGCTGATACCGTTCTTC CASSLLIPFF
TRBJ1-2 many TRBV5-4 - TGTGCCAGCAGCTTGGTAACCCAGGGTGCCAGGTATGGCTACACCTTC CASSLVTQGARYGYTF
TRBJ1-1 - TRBV25-1 - TGTGCCAGCAGTGAATTGGGGGGCGAGGCGAACACTGAAGCTTTCTTT CASSELGGEANTEAFF
TRBJ1-2 - TRBV19 - TGTGCCAGTAGTATGGGGTCAAACTACACCTTC CASSMGSNYTF
TRBJ2-5 - TRBV7-9 TRBD2 TGTGCCAGCAGCCCCCCGGGACTAGGCCAAGAGACCCAGTACTTC CASSPPGLGQETQYF
TRBJ2-7 many TRBV6-1 TRBD2 TGTGCCAGCAGTCCCCGGACTAGCGGGGCGCAGTACTTC CASSPRTSGAQYF
TRBJ1-5 many TRBV7-8 - TGTGCCAGCAGCTTATTTAGCGGGTATAGCAATCAGCCCCAGCATTTT CASSLFSGYSNQPQHF
TRBJ2-1 many TRBV7-3 TRBD2 TGTGCCAGCAGCTTGAGCGGGGGGGGTTACAATGAGCAGTTCTTC CASSLSGGGYNEQFF
TRBJ2-5 many TRBV7-8 - TGTGCCAGCAGCCTACCCCGACGACTGTCCCTCGCGGGGACCCAGTACTTC CASSLPRRLSLAGTQYF
TRBJ2-3 - TRBV20-1 - TGCAGTGCTAGAGTTAGCACAGATACGCAGTATTTT CSARVSTDTQYF
TRBJ1-4 - TRBV3-1 - TGTGCCAGCGGCCAATGGGGCGGGCAGCATGAAAAACTGTTTTTT CASGQWGGQHEKLFF
TRBJ1-6 - TRBV5-1 TRBD1 TGCGCCAGCAGACTACAGGGGACAGGGCTCAATAATTCACCCCTCCACTTT CASRLQGTGLNNSPLHF
TRBJ2-5 - TRBV5-1 TRBD2 TGCGCCAGCAGCTTGGCCGGGACTAGCGGGGCCCAAGAGACCCAGTACTTC CASSLAGTSGAQETQYF
TRBJ1-3 - TRBV25-1 - TGTGCCAGCAGTATGGGGGGCTGGAACACCATATATTTT CASSMGGWNTIYF
TRBJ1-5 - TRBV14 - TGTGCCAGCAGCCAAGAAGGTATGCCCCAGCATTTT CASSQEGMPQHF
TRBJ1-6 many TRBV20-1 TRBD1 TGCAGTGCTAGATTAACGGGACAGGGGAATTCACCCCTCCACTTT CSARLTGQGNSPLHF
TRBJ2-5 many TRBV5-1 - TGCGCCAGCAGCTTGGAAGGTGAGGGATGGGAGACCCAGTACTTC CASSLEGEGWETQYF
TRBJ2-7 many TRBV20-1 - TGCAGTGCGGTTCCAATTACAAGGGTCACCTCGTACGAGCAGTACTTC CSAVPITRVTSYEQYF
TRBJ2-7 - TRBV7-2 TRBD2 TGTGCCAGCAAAGCGGGGGGCCTAAACGAGCAGTACTTC CASKAGGLNEQYF
TRBJ2-7 - TRBV4-1 - TGCGCCAGCAGCCAAGGGCTACCGGGACCCCAGTCCTACGAGCAGTACTTC CASSQGLPGPQSYEQYF
TRBJ2-6 medium-sized TRBV10-3 - TGTGCCATCAGTGAAGGTGGTGATGGGGCCAACGTCCTGACTTTC CAISEGGDGANVLTF
TRBJ2-2 - TRBV9 TRBD2 TGTGCCAGCAACTTAGCGGGAGGGGGTGTTGGGGAGCTGTTTTTT CASNLAGGGVGELFF
TRBJ1-1 once TRBV29-1 - TGCAGCGTTCGGGGACGACAGGAGAACACTGAAGCTTTCTTT CSVRGRQENTEAFF
TRBJ2-1 - TRBV7-6 TRBD2 TGTGCCAGCAGCCTAGCGGAAACTGAGCAGTTCTTC CASSLAETEQFF
TRBJ2-5 - TRBV7-9 TRBD1 TGTGCCAGCAGCGCGGCCGGACAGGGGAGAGAGACCCAGTACTTC CASSAAGQGRETQYF
TRBJ2-3 - TRBV3-1 TRBD2 TGTGCCAGCAGCCAAGGTGGGACTATCCACCCCGTCACAGATACGCAGTATTTT CASSQGGTIHPVTDTQYF
TRBJ2-7 many TRBV10-1 - TGCGCCAGCGGGGAGACCTCCTACGAGCAGTACTTC CASGETSYEQYF
TRBJ1-1 - TRBV10-3 - TGTGCCATCAGGGACCAGAGGAACACTGAAGCTTTCTTT CAIRDQRNTEAFF
TRBJ1-2 - TRBV10-3 - TGTGCCATCAGTGCGGGGGCAGTAAGTGGCTACACCTTC CAISAGAVSGYTF
TRBJ2-5 many TRBV15 TRBD2 TGTGCCACCAGCAGGCCAGGGACTAAAGAGACCCAGTACTTC CATSRPGTKETQYF
TRBJ2-5 many TRBV5-8 - TGTGCCAGCGTTCCCCGAACCTTCAGCCTAAAGGGCGAGACCCAGTACTTC CASVPRTFSLKGETQYF
TRBJ2-7 many TRBV6-1 - TGTGCCAGCAGTGACAGGGTCAGCTACGAGCAGTACTTC CASSDRVSYEQYF
TRBJ2-3 many TRBV5-1 - TGCGCCAGCAGCTTGTTGCTTGCAGATACGCAGTATTTT CASSLLLADTQYF
TRBJ2-5 many TRBV11-2 - TGTGCCAGCAGCCGCTCTGGGGGCCAAGAGACCCAGTACTTC CASSRSGGQETQYF
TRBJ2-5 - TRBV12-5 TRBD1 TGTGCTAGTGGTTTGGCGACAACCGGGACAGGGGGCAGAGAGACCCAGTACTTC CASGLATTGTGGRETQYF
TRBJ1-6 - TRBV25-1 TRBD1 TGTGCCAGCAGCCCTGCGGGACAGGGGGATTCACCCCTCCACTTT CASSPAGQGDSPLHF